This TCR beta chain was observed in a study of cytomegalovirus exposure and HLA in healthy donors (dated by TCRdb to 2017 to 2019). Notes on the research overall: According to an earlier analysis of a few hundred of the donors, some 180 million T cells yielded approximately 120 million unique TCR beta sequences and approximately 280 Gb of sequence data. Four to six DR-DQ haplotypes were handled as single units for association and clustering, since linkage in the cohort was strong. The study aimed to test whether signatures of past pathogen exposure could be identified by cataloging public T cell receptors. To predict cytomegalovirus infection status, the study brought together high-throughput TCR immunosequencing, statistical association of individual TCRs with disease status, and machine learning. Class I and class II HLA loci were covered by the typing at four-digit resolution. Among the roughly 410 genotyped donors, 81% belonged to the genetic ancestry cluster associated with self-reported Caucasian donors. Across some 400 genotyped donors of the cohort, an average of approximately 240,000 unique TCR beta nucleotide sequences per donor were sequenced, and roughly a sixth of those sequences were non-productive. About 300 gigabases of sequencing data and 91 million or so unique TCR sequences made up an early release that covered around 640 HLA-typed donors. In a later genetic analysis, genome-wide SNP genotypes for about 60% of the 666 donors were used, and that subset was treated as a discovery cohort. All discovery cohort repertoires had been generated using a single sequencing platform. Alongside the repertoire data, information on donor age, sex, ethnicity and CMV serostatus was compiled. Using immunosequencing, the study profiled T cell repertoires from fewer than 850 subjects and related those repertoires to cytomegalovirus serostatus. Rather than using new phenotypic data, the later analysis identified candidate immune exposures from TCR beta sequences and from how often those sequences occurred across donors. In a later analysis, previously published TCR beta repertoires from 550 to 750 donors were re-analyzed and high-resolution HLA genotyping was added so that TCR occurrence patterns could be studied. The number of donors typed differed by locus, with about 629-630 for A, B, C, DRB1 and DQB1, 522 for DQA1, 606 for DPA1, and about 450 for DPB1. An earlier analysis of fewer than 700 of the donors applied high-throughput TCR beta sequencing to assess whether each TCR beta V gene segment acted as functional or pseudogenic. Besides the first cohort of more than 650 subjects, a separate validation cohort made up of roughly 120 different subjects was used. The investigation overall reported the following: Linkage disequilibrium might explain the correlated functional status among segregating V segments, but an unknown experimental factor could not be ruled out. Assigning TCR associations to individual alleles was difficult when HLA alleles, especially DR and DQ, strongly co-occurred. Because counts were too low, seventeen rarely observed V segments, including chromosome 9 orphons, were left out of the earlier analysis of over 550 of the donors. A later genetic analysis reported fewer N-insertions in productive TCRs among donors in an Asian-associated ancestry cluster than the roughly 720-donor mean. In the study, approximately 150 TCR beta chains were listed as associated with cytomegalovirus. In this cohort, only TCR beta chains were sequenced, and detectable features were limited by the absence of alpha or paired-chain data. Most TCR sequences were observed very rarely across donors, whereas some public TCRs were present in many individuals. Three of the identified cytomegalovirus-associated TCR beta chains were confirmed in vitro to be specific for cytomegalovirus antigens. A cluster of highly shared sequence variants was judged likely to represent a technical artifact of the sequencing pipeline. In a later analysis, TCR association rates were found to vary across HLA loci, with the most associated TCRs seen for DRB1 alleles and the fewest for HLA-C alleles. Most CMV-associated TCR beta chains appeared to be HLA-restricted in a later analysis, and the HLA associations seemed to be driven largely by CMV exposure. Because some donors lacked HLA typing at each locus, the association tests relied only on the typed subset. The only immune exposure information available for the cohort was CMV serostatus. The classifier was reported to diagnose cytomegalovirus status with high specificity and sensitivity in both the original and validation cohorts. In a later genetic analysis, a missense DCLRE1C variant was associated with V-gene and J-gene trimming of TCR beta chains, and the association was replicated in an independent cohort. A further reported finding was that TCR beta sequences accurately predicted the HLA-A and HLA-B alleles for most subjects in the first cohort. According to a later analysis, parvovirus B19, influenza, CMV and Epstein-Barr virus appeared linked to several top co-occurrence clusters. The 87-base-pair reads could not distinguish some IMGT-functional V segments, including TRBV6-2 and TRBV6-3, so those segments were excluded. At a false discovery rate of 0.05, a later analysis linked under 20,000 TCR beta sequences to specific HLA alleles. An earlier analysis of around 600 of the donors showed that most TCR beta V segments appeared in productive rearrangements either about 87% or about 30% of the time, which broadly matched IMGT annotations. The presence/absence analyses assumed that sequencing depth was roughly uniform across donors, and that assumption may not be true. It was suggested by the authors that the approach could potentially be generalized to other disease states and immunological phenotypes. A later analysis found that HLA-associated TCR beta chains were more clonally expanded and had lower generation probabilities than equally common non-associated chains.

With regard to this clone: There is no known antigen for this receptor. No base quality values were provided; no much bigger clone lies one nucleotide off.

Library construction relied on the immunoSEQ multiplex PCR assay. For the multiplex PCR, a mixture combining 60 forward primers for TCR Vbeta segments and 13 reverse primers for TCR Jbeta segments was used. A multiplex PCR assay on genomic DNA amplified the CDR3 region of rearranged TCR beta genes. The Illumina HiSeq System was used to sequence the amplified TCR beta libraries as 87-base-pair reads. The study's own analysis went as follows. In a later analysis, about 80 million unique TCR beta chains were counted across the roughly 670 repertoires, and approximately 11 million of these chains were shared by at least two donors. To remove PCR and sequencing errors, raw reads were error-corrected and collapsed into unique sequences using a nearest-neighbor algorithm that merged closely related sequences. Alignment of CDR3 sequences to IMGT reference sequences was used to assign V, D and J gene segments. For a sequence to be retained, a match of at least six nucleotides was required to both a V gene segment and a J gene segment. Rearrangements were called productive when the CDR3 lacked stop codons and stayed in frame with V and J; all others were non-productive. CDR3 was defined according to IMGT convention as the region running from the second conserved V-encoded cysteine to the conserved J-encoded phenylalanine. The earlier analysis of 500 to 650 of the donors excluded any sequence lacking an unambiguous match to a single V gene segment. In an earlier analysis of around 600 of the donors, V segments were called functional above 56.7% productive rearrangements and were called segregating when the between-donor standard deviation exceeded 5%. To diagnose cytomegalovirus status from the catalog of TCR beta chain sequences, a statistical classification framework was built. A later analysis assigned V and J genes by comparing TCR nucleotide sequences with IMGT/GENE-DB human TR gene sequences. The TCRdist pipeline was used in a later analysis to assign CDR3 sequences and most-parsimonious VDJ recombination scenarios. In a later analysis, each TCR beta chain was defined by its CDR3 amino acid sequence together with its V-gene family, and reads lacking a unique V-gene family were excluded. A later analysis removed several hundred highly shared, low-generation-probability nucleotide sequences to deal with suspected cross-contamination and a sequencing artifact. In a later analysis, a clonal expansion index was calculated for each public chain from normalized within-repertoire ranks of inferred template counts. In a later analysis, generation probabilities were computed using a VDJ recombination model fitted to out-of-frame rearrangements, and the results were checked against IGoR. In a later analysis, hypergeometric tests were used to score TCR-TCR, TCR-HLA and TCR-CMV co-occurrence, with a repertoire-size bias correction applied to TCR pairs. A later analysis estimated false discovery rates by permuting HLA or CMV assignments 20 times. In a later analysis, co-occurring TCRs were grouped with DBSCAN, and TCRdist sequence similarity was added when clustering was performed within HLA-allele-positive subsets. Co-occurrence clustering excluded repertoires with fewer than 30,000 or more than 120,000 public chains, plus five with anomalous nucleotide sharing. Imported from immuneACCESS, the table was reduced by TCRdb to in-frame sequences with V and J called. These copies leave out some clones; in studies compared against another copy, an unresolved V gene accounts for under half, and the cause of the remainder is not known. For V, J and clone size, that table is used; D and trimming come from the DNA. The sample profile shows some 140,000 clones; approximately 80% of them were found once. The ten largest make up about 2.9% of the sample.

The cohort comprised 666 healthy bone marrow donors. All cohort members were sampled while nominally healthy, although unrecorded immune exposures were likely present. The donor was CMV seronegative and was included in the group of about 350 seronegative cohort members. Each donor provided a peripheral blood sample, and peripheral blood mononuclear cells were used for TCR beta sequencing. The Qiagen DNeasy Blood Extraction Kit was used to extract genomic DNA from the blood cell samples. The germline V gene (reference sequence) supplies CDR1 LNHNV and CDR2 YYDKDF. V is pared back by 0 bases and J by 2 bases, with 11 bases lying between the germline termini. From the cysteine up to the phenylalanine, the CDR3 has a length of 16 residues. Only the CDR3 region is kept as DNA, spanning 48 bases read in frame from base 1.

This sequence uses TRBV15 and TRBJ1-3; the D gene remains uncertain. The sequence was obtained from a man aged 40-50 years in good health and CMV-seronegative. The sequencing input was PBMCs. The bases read TGTGCCACCAGCAGAGATCACAAAATAACTGGAAACACCATATATTTT. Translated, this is CATSRDHKITGNTIYF.